This T cell receptor (beta chain) derives from a study of OX40 agonist ivuxolimab in advanced cancers. Study-wide context: Given to patients was ivuxolimab, an agonistic anti-OX40 (CD134) antibody. Every 2 weeks, ivuxolimab was infused into the patients intravenously at between 0.01 and 10 mg/kg.

The protocol was immunoSEQ multiplex PCR, while the TCRdb copy is restricted to in-frame clones and leaves out a portion. Here the sample spans about 51,000 clones, around 81% being singletons. Regarding this clone: Its antigen is still unknown.

General observations from the study: The study found that CD8+ T cells averaged more expanded clones than CD4+. Clonal expansion among partial responders at 0.1-3.0 mg/kg ranked near the lowest.

The V end was cut by 0 bases, the J end by 0 bases, with 15 bases between. The germline V gene has CDR1 LGHNA and CDR2 YSLEER. This CDR3 contains 18 residues. The sequence was obtained from an adult with an advanced solid tumor such as melanoma, head and neck, liver or kidney cancer. The sample consisted of CD4+ or CD8+ T cells sorted from blood, taken in a trial of the OX40 agonist ivuxolimab. This chain connects TRBV4-3 to TRBJ1-3; a possible D gene is TRBD1 (5 bases). The DNA of the CDR3 is TGCGCCAGCAGCCAAGATGCTCACAGGCCCGGCTCTGGAAACACCATATATTTT. Translating it yields CASSQDAHRPGSGNTIYF.